The 15 T cell receptor beta chains below all came from one sample that was sequenced in a study of Ad26.COV2.S vaccination and SARS-CoV-2 variants (dated by TCRdb to about 2021). The library was produced with the immunoSEQ multiplex PCR assay. TCRdb mirrors the immuneACCESS table, restricted to in-frame sequences. Some clones are absent from its copies; in checked studies, under half trace to an unresolved V gene, and the reason for the others is unknown. For this sample there are roughly 410,000 clones; roughly 80% appear just once. The biggest ten clones account for around 7.3% of the sample. The meaning of the sample's treatment or condition label: around 19 received Ad26.COV2.S at low or high dose, single or two shots; roughly five received placebo; per-sample allocation not given. Repertoires of vaccine and placebo recipients were sequenced from samples taken on day 63 after the first injection.

Sample: peripheral blood, taken in a trial of Ad26.COV2.S vaccine versus placebo. These receptors all come from a person aged 18 to 65 who received the Ad26.COV2.S COVID-19 vaccine or a placebo.

The rearrangement uses TRBV19 and TRBJ1-2; the match to TRBD1 covers 8 bases. V dropped 7 bases and J dropped 8; count of bases not matched to a gene: 3. Germline lookup yields CDR1 LNHDA and CDR2 SQIVND (reference sequence). CDR3 length equals 11 residues. CDR3 DNA sequence: TGTGCCAGTATCGACAGGGGAGGCTACACCTTC. Its translation: CASIDRGGYTF.

This rearrangement joins TRBV11-3 to TRBJ2-7; 7 bases are a match to TRBD2. J was trimmed by 3 bases and V by 1 base; bases with no gene match: 6. Germline CDR1 reads SGHNT; CDR2 reads YENEEA. This CDR3 spans 15 amino acids. CDR3 region: CASSLALKRDYEQYF. The CDR3, as DNA: TGTGCCAGCAGCTTAGCGTTGAAGCGGGACTACGAGCAGTACTTC.

This clone showed up just once. This chain connects TRBV24-1 to TRBJ1-3; 7 bases match TRBD1. Looked up from germline, CDR1 is KGHDR and CDR2 is SFDVKD. The CDR3 consists of 18 residues. The ends lost 0 bases at V and 3 bases at J; junction bases unmatched: 10. The CDR3 bases are TGTGCCACCAGTGATTTGCTTATCGACAGGGTGAGTGGAAACACCATATATTTT. Its translation: CATSDLLIDRVSGNTIYF.

The genes are TRBV10-3 and TRBJ2-7; 7 nucleotides line up with TRBD1. Trimming took 5 bases from V and 2 from J; bases not matched to a gene: 3. The CDR3 is 13 residues long. The germline V gene encodes CDR1 ENHRY and CDR2 SYGVKD. CDR3 amino acids: CAISLDRTYEQYF. The CDR3 coding sequence is TGTGCCATCAGTCTGGACAGGACCTACGAGCAGTACTTC.

As for this clone: At one of its ends the junction is not consistent with the germline gene, which may arise from a read error. This chain connects TRBV18 to TRBJ1-1; TRBD1 matches 8 bases. The germline V gene encodes CDR1 KGHSH and CDR2 LQKENI. This CDR3 comprises 14 residues. The CDR3 nucleotides are TGTGCCAGCTCCCCACAGGGGGGAAACACTGAAGCTTTCTTT. Its protein product is CASSPQGGNTEAFF. The variable domain in full, with the rest retrieved from reference TRBV18 and TRBJ1-1, is NAGVMQNPRHLVRRRGQEARLRCSPMKGHSHVYWYRQLPEEGLKFMVYLQKENIIDESGMPKERFSAEFPKEGPSILRIQQVVRGDSAAYFCASSPQGGNTEAFFGQGTRLTVV.

This clone was observed a handful of times. The chain combines TRBV14 with TRBJ1-5, with no clear D. Germline V gene data show CDR1 as SGHDN and CDR2 as FVKESK. V was pared by 0 bases and J by 9 bases, with 9 bases between. The CDR3 extends over 13 amino acids. The CDR3 sequence: CASSQDLALPQHF. The CDR3 coding sequence is TGTGCCAGCAGCCAAGATTTGGCTCTGCCCCAGCATTTT.

A remark on this clone: The sample contains more than one DNA sequence encoding this CDR3. The CDR3 loop reads CASSLGQGGEKLFF. The CDR3 nucleotides read TGCGCCAGCAGCTTGGGGCAGGGTGGAGAAAAACTGTTTTTT. The chain links TRBV5-1 to TRBJ1-4; a possible D gene is TRBD1 (5 bases). V was pared by 0 bases and J by 8 bases, with 11 bases between. The germline V gene encodes CDR1 SGHRS and CDR2 YFSETQ. The CDR3 totals 14 residues.

This clone has only a few counts. V usage is TRBV25-1 and J usage is TRBJ2-2, with D possibly being TRBD1 or TRBD2 (6 bases each). Trimming removed 4 bases from V and 8 bases from J, with 17 bases in between. Per germline, CDR1 MGHDK and CDR2 SYGVNS. CDR3 size: 15 residues. CDR3 loop: CASSATSGAGGELFF. The CDR3 nucleotides are TGTGCCAGCAGTGCCACCTCGGGGGCGGGAGGGGAGCTGTTTTTT.

The V gene is TRBV6-5, the J gene TRBJ1-1, with 11 bases aligning to TRBD1. Germline-derived CDR1 and CDR2 are MNHEY and SVGAGI. Germline trimming cut 5 bases from V and 4 bases from J; bases unmatched to any gene: 3. CDR3 size: 14 residues. CDR3 coding DNA: TGTGCCAGCAGTCCGGACAGGGGGCTCACTGAAGCTTTCTTT. It is translated as CASSPDRGLTEAFF.

The rearrangement links TRBV7-2 to TRBJ1-1; D perhaps matches TRBD1 (6 bases). The V and J ends lost 5 bases and 1 base respectively, with 11 bases between them. The CDR3 has 14 residues. Germline loops: CDR1 SGHTA, CDR2 FQGNSA. This CDR3 is CASSPDSWNTEAFF. In nucleotides, the CDR3 is TGTGCCAGCAGCCCGGACAGTTGGAACACTGAAGCTTTCTTT.

The DNA of the CDR3 is TGCAGCGTTGAAACCCCCGAAGACGGGACCTACGAGCAGTACTTC. Protein product: CSVETPEDGTYEQYF. The chain carries TRBV29-1 and TRBJ2-7; D might be TRBD2 (5 bases). The germline CDR1 and CDR2 sequences are SQVTM and ANQGSEA. Trimming stripped 2 bases from V and 2 bases from J, with 16 bases between. The CDR3 is 15 amino acids.

DNA of the CDR3: TGTGCCAGCAGCGGGGACAGGGGGAGAGAAAACACCATATATTTT. Its protein product is CASSGDRGRENTIYF. The J gene is TRBJ1-3, the V gene TRBV2; 11 bases match TRBD1. V lost 6 bases, J lost 6 bases, and 7 bases stayed unmatched. Per germline, CDR1 SNHLY and CDR2 FYNNEI. This CDR3 has 15 residues.

The J gene is TRBJ1-2, the V gene TRBV3-1 (or the pseudogene TRBV3-2); D is undetermined. V lost 5 bases, J lost 4 bases, and 11 bases lay in between. Germline CDR1 and CDR2: LGHDT and YNNKEL (reference sequence). This CDR3 comprises 13 residues. CDR3 bases: TGTGCCAGCAGCATAACTGGTCTCTATGGCTACACCTTC. Translating it yields CASSITGLYGYTF.

The J gene is TRBJ2-7, the V gene TRBV6-5, with 8 bases lining up with TRBD1. This CDR3 has 13 amino acids. Per germline, CDR1 MNHEY and CDR2 SVGAGI. Trimming at V came to 6 bases and at J to 4 bases, leaving 5 bases not matched to a gene. The CDR3: CASRDRTGYEQYF. As DNA, the CDR3 is TGTGCCAGCAGAGATAGGACAGGGTACGAGCAGTACTTC.

V gene TRBV5-1 combines with J gene TRBJ2-2; a possible D gene is TRBD2 (6 bases). The germline V gene encodes CDR1 SGHRS and CDR2 YFSETQ. V was pared by 4 bases and J by 3 bases, with 13 bases between. The CDR3 has 15 residues. The CDR3 DNA sequence: TGCGCCAGCAGCGGAGGGCAGGGAGACACCGGGGAGCTGTTTTTT. Translating gives CASSGGQGDTGELFF.